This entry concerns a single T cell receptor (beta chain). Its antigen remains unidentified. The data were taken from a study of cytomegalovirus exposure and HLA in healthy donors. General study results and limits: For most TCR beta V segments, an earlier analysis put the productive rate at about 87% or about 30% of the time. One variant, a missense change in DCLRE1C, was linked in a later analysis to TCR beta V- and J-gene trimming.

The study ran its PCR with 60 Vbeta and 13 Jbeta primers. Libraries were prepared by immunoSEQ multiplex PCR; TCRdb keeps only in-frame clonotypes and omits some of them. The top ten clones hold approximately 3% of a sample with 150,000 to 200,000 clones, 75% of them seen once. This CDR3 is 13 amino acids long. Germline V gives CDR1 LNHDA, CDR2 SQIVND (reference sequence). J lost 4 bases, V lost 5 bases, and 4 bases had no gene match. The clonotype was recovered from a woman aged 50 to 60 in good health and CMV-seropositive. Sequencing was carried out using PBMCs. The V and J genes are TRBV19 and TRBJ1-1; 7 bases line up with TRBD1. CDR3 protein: CASSSRQGTEAFF. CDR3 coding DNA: TGTGCCAGTAGTTCTCGACAGGGCACTGAAGCTTTCTTT.